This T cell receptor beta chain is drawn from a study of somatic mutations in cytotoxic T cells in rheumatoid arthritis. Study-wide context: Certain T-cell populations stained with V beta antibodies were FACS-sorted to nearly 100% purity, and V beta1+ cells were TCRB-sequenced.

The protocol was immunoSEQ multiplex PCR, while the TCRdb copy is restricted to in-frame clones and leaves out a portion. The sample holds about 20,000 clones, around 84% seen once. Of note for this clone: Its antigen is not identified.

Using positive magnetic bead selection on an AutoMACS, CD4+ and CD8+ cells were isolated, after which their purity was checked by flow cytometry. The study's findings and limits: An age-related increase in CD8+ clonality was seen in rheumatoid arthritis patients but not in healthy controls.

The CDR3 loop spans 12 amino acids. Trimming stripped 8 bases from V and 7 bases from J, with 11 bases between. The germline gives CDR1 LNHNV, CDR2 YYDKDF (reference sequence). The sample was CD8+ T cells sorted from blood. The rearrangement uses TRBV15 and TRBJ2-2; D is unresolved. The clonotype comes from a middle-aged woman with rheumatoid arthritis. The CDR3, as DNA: TGTGCCACCTCCAGTAGCATCGGGGAGCTGTTTTTT. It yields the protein CATSSSIGELFF.